The rows below give T cell receptor beta chains drawn from one sample of a study of shared clonotypes between healthy human individuals. TCRdb's table, derived via immunoSEQ multiplex PCR, lists solely in-frame clones and lacks some. This repertoire shows about 2.5 million clones, roughly 90% found once; its top ten account for about 0.36%. The sample taken for sequencing was naive CD4+ T cells from PBMCs. These receptors originate from a man in his late teens or twenties in good health. Some clones in this sample may be carry-over from other donors' samples. Both conserved end residues are part of each CDR3. The order of the fields is clone size, J gene, V gene, D gene, CDR3 DNA, CDR3 protein. A D gene is named only where the DNA matches it firmly. Not every row has a clone size; where given, it reads once, few, many or a size class.

NA	TRBJ2-5	TRBV7-3	TRBD1	TGTGCCAGCAGCCGGGACAGGGGAAAGACCCAGTACTTC	CASSRDRGKTQYF
NA	TRBJ2-7	TRBV7-2	TRBD2	TGTGCCAGCAGCTTAGAGGCGGGAGATACTTACGAGCAGTACTTC	CASSLEAGDTYEQYF
NA	TRBJ2-1	TRBV11-2	TRBD2	TGTGCCAGCAGCACCCAGCGGGGAGAACTTGAGCAGTTCTTC	CASSTQRGELEQFF
once	TRBJ2-7	TRBV5-1	TRBD2	TGCGCCAGCAGCCCGGGAGGCCTAGCGGGGCGGGGCGAGCAGTACTTC	CASSPGGLAGRGEQYF
NA	TRBJ2-1	TRBV5-1	TRBD1	TGCGCCAGCAGCTTCAACAGGGGGATAGATGAGCAGTTCTTC	CASSFNRGIDEQFF
NA	TRBJ2-7	TRBV2	TRBD1	TGTGCCAGCAGGACAGGGACCGAGCAGTACTTC	CASRTGTEQYF
NA	TRBJ2-5	TRBV7-3	NA	TGTGCCAGCAGCCCAGACGATAGAGAGACCCAGTACTTC	CASSPDDRETQYF
NA	TRBJ2-3	TRBV2	NA	TGTGCCAGCGGAAGATCGGTTCGCACAGATACGCAGTATTTT	CASGRSVRTDTQYF
NA	TRBJ2-7	TRBV28	TRBD1	TGTGCCAGCGGGGGCCGGGACAGGAGTATTCTCGGCTCCTACGAGCAGTACTTC	CASGGRDRSILGSYEQYF
NA	TRBJ2-7	TRBV6-1	NA	TGTGCCAGCAGCGTGGACCCCCGATTCAATGGCGAGCAGTACTTC	CASSVDPRFNGEQYF
NA	TRBJ1-3	TRBV11-2	NA	TGTGCCAGCAGCTCCCTACAGGGCGCCCCCTCGGGTGGAAACACCATATATTTT	CASSSLQGAPSGGNTIYF
NA	TRBJ2-7	TRBV28	TRBD2	TGTGCCAGCAGCGGACGCAGCGGGAAAGGCGAGCAGTACTTC	CASSGRSGKGEQYF
NA	TRBJ1-2	TRBV5-4	NA	TGTGCCAGCAGCAAAGGGGCACAAGACTATGGCTACACCTTC	CASSKGAQDYGYTF
NA	TRBJ1-1	TRBV18	TRBD1	TGTGCCAGCTCTCCGAAGGCGACAGGGGGGATGAACACTGAAGCTTTCTTT	CASSPKATGGMNTEAFF
once	TRBJ2-2	TRBV28	TRBD2	TGTGCCAGCAGTCAGCCGGGACTAGCGGGAGGGCCGGGCACCGGGGAGCTGTTTTTT	CASSQPGLAGGPGTGELFF
NA	TRBJ2-7	TRBV21-1	NA	TGTGCCAGCAGCACCAAAAAGGGGGCCGTAACCTACGAGCAGTACTTC	CASSTKKGAVTYEQYF
NA	TRBJ2-5	TRBV11-2	NA	TGTGCCAGCAGCTACAGGGCGCAAGAGGCCCAGTACTTC	CASSYRAQEAQYF
NA	TRBJ2-1	TRBV7-2	TRBD2	TGTGCCAGCAGCGTCCCCGTAGCGGGGGTTAAAAATGAGCAGTTCTTC	CASSVPVAGVKNEQFF
few	TRBJ1-5	TRBV28	NA	TGTGCCAGCAGTACCCTTAATCAGCCCCAGCATTTT	CASSTLNQPQHF
NA	TRBJ2-2	TRBV7-3	NA	TGTGCCAGCAGCTTTGGGGTCACGAACACCGGGGAGCTGTTTTTT	CASSFGVTNTGELFF
NA	TRBJ1-2	TRBV6-1	TRBD1	TGTGCCAGCAGTGAAGCCTACAGGGGGATATATTCCGGCTACACCTTC	CASSEAYRGIYSGYTF
NA	TRBJ2-1	TRBV5-1	NA	TGCGCCAGCAGCTTACTTTCGGTCAGTGTCAATGAGCAGTTCTTC	CASSLLSVSVNEQFF
NA	TRBJ2-1	TRBV7-3	TRBD2	TGTGCCAGCACCCGCGGGAGTCGGGATGAGCAGTTCTTC	CASTRGSRDEQFF
NA	TRBJ2-7	TRBV5-1	NA	TGCGCCAGCAGCTTGGCCCCGGACGTATACGAGCAGTACTTC	CASSLAPDVYEQYF
once	TRBJ2-7	TRBV5-6	NA	TGTGCCAGCAGCTCGTCCGGGACACCATACGAGCAGTACTTC	CASSSSGTPYEQYF
NA	TRBJ1-5	TRBV7-9	NA	TGTGCCAGCAGCTTAGCCCTGGGGGGGGAGAGGAGCAATCAGCCCCAGCATTTT	CASSLALGGERSNQPQHF
NA	TRBJ2-2	TRBV19	TRBD2	TGTGCCAAGGACGCGAGGCGGACTAGCGGGACTACAAAGGAAAGCACCGGGGAGCTGTTTTTT	CAKDARRTSGTTKESTGELFF
NA	TRBJ2-1	TRBV5-1	NA	TGCGCCAGCAGCTTGTACGGTATCTCCAATGAGCAGTTCTTC	CASSLYGISNEQFF
NA	TRBJ2-5	TRBV29-1	TRBD2	TGCAGCGTTTCGGGGAGGGAGGGCTTCCGGGAGACCCAGTACTTC	CSVSGREGFRETQYF
NA	TRBJ2-7	TRBV2	NA	TGTGCCAGCAGTGATGTTCGTATAAGCTCCTACGAGCAGTACTTC	CASSDVRISSYEQYF
once	TRBJ2-1	TRBV10-3	TRBD2	TGTGCCATCAGCGGACTAGCGGACAATGAGCAGTTCTTC	CAISGLADNEQFF
once	TRBJ2-1	TRBV5-1	TRBD2	TGCGCCAGCAGCCTGAGCGGGAGAACGGATGAGCAGTTCTTC	CASSLSGRTDEQFF
NA	TRBJ2-5	TRBV27	NA	TGTGCCAGCGCAACTAAAGTGGGGACCCAGTACTTC	CASATKVGTQYF
NA	TRBJ2-2	TRBV30	NA	TGTGCCTGGAGTGTCGGGACATTCACCGGGGAGCTGTTTTTT	CAWSVGTFTGELFF
NA	TRBJ2-4	TRBV4-1	TRBD1	TGCGCCAGCAGCCAAGACGAAATTGGACAGGGTCGGGACATTCAGTACTTC	CASSQDEIGQGRDIQYF
NA	TRBJ1-3	TRBV28	NA	TGTGCCAGCAGTTTAGATTCCAGTAGCTCTGGAAACACCATATATTTT	CASSLDSSSSGNTIYF
NA	TRBJ2-7	TRBV6-1	TRBD2	TGTGCCAGCAGTGAAGCTAGCGGGGCCTCCTACGAGCAGTACTTC	CASSEASGASYEQYF
NA	TRBJ1-1	TRBV28	NA	TGTGCCAGCAGTTTCGTGGCGCAGAAAGCTTTCTTT	CASSFVAQKAFF
NA	TRBJ2-7	TRBV7-8	TRBD2	TGTGCCAGCAGCTTAGAACTAGCGGTATCCTACGAGCAGTACTTC	CASSLELAVSYEQYF
NA	TRBJ2-5	TRBV30	TRBD2	TGTGCCTGGAGTGAAGGACTAGCGGGAGGGGAGACCCAGTACTTC	CAWSEGLAGGETQYF
NA	TRBJ1-1	TRBV5-1	NA	TGCGCCAGCAGCGAGAACGCGGTGAACACTGAAGCTTTCTTT	CASSENAVNTEAFF
few	TRBJ1-4	TRBV18	TRBD1	TGTGCCAGCTCATCGGACAGGGTCGGGACTAATGAAAAACTGTTTTTT	CASSSDRVGTNEKLFF
once	TRBJ2-2	TRBV13	TRBD2	TGTGCCAGCAGCTCCCCCGGCGGGAGCCGGACCGGGGAGCTGTTTTTT	CASSSPGGSRTGELFF
NA	TRBJ2-3	TRBV9	NA	TGTGCCAGCAGCGCCGAGGAGGGCGGATGGTTTGGCACAGATACGCAGTATTTT	CASSAEEGGWFGTDTQYF
NA	TRBJ2-7	TRBV6-5	TRBD2	TGTGCCAGCAGTTACTCGACTAGCGCCTCCTACGAGCAGTACTTC	CASSYSTSASYEQYF
NA	TRBJ2-5	TRBV9	NA	TGTGCCAGCAGCGTAGACGGGAATACGGAACCCCAGTACTTC	CASSVDGNTEPQYF
NA	TRBJ2-7	TRBV28	NA	TGTGCCAGCAGTTTCGGACCCTACGAGCAGTACTTC	CASSFGPYEQYF
NA	TRBJ2-2	TRBV5-8	NA	TGTGCCAGCAGCCACCCTTCGTGGGGGGCGCAAAGGGGGGAGCTGTTTTTT	CASSHPSWGAQRGELFF
once	TRBJ2-7	TRBV9	TRBD1	TGTGCCAGCAGCAAAAACCCGGGCGGACAGGGGGCGCTCTCCTACGAGCAGTACTTC	CASSKNPGGQGALSYEQYF
NA	TRBJ2-7	TRBV19	NA	TGTGCCAGTAGAGGGCCGGGTAGATCCTACGAGCAGTACTTC	CASRGPGRSYEQYF
NA	TRBJ2-1	TRBV7-3	TRBD2	TGTGCCAGCAGGGGGCGACTAGCGGGAGCCAACAATGAGCAGTTCTTC	CASRGRLAGANNEQFF
NA	TRBJ1-1	TRBV27	NA	TGTGCCAGCAGTACCCAAATTCTAATGAACACTGAAGCTTTCTTT	CASSTQILMNTEAFF
NA	TRBJ2-2	TRBV7-3	TRBD1	TGTGCCAGCAGCTTAGTGGGACAGGGTCACGGGGAGCTGTTTTTT	CASSLVGQGHGELFF
NA	TRBJ2-3	TRBV11-2	NA	TGTGCCAGCAGCTTTATCCCCACCCGAGGCGGAGATACGCAGTATTTT	CASSFIPTRGGDTQYF
NA	TRBJ1-2	TRBV14	NA	TGTGCCAGCAGCCAAGTTGACCTGGGGGGCTACACCTTC	CASSQVDLGGYTF
NA	TRBJ2-1	TRBV18	NA	TGTGCCAGCTCACCACCCGCCGCGATCAATGAGCAGTTCTTC	CASSPPAAINEQFF
NA	TRBJ1-5	TRBV18	NA	TGTGCCAGCTCACCACTCGGGGGGAGCAATCAGCCCCAGCATTTT	CASSPLGGSNQPQHF
NA	TRBJ2-7	TRBV5-8	NA	TGTGCCAGCAGCGCAACTAGGGGGGGCGGCTCCTACGAGCAGTACTTC	CASSATRGGGSYEQYF
NA	TRBJ1-2	TRBV28	TRBD1	TGTGCCAGCAGTTTCAACCCTGGACAGGGCTGGGGCTACACCTTC	CASSFNPGQGWGYTF
NA	TRBJ1-5	TRBV6-1	NA	TGTGCCAGCAGTTCCTTGGGGCAGCCCCAGCATTTT	CASSSLGQPQHF